The rows below give T cell receptor beta chains drawn from one sample of a study of shared clonotypes between healthy human individuals. TCRdb's copy holds only in-frame clones and misses some; the assay was immunoSEQ multiplex PCR. The table has about 1 million clones, approximately 72% seen once. The sequencing input was memory CD4+ T cells sorted from blood. The origin of the receptors is a man aged 18 to 35 in good health. Both conserved end residues are trimmed from each CDR3. The order of the fields is V gene, J gene, CDR3 protein.

TRBV18	TRBJ1-4	ASSPQVAGNEKLF
TRBV5-1	TRBJ2-3	ASSLLSTDTQY
TRBV11-2	TRBJ2-6	ASSSVGTRTGANVLT
TRBV28	TRBJ1-2	ASSLLPTGGGYT
TRBV2	TRBJ2-5	ASSVQGSLQETQY
TRBV6-6	TRBJ1-5	ASVANIGQGRQPQH
TRBV5-4	TRBJ2-5	ASSLFPETQY
TRBV6-5	TRBJ2-5	ASSYSTGFQETQY
TRBV11-3	TRBJ2-2	ASSLEARNTGELF
TRBV7-2	TRBJ2-5	ASSSVGETQY
TRBV6-6	TRBJ2-7	ASRYSRGTSYEQY
TRBV6-1	TRBJ2-7	ASRTRDRGTYEQY
TRBV7-2	TRBJ1-2	ASTRDRGTSGGYT
TRBV2	TRBJ1-3	ASRDTGGAGNTIY
TRBV11-3	TRBJ2-5	ASSPGPLMTQY
TRBV18	TRBJ2-3	ASSHKDGTDTQY
TRBV27	TRBJ1-3	ASSKLWTGSGNTIY
TRBV2	TRBJ2-7	ASTGDRGRYEQY